This TCR beta chain is drawn from a study of cytomegalovirus exposure and HLA in healthy donors. The PCR employed 60 Vbeta primers together with 13 Jbeta primers. Generated by immunoSEQ multiplex PCR, the TCRdb table keeps only in-frame clones and is missing some. This table has roughly 180,000 clones, 70% to 90% appearing once. Points on this clone: Its target is not known.

Germline trimming cut 5 bases from V and 4 bases from J; bases unmatched to any gene: 2. CDR3 length equals 13 residues. Germline lookup yields CDR1 MDHEN and CDR2 SYDVKM. Broader study findings: In a later analysis, TCR beta V- and J-gene trimming showed a link to a missense DCLRE1C variant.

Source material: PBMCs. This chain links TRBV28 with TRBJ1-2; 9 nucleotides line up with TRBD1. This clonotype originated in a man in his late teens or twenties in good health and CMV-seropositive. CDR3 sequence (DNA): TGTGCCAGCAGTACACAGGGGGCCTATGGCTACACCTTC. Translation gives CASSTQGAYGYTF.